The table lists the clone carrying this T cell receptor beta chain with a few counts. The method was immunoSEQ multiplex PCR; TCRdb's version includes in-frame clones alone and lacks a portion of them. The sample carries about 350,000 clones, 87% recorded once. CDR1 is SGHAT and CDR2 is FQNNGV in the germline V gene. The CDR3 is 16 residues long. Losses at the gene ends were 1 base for V and 6 bases for J; bases not matched to a gene: 7. The data were taken from a study of blood T cell repertoires in COVID-19. Sequencing used PBMCs or T cells enriched from blood (not recorded which). The TCR originated in a woman in her 30s who had recovered from COVID-19. This rearrangement joins TRBV11-2 to TRBJ2-1, with 9 positions matching TRBD1. Here the CDR3 reads CASSLVGTGSINEQFF. Here the CDR3 DNA reads TGTGCCAGCAGCTTAGTCGGGACAGGGTCAATCAATGAGCAGTTCTTC.